The T cell receptor beta chain described here comes from a study of OX40 agonist ivuxolimab in advanced cancers. Findings and limits, study-wide: More expanded clones were found, on average, in CD8+ than in CD4+ T cells.

Generated by immunoSEQ multiplex PCR, the TCRdb table keeps only in-frame clones and is missing some. This sample has about 62,000 clones, with less than 85% found just once. Comments on this clone: Antigen unknown.

Trimming cost V 0 bases and J 3 bases, with 14 bases left between them. Germline values: CDR1 SGHTA, CDR2 FQGNSA. The CDR3 is 16 amino acids. This TCR derives from an adult with an advanced solid tumor such as melanoma, head and neck, liver or kidney cancer. The material sequenced was CD4+ or CD8+ T cells sorted from blood, taken in a trial of the OX40 agonist ivuxolimab. V is TRBV7-2 and J is TRBJ1-1; D gene ambiguous. CDR3 loop: CASSLAGEYLHTEAFF. CDR3 coding DNA: TGTGCCAGCAGCTTAGCCGGAGAGTACCTTCACACTGAAGCTTTCTTT.